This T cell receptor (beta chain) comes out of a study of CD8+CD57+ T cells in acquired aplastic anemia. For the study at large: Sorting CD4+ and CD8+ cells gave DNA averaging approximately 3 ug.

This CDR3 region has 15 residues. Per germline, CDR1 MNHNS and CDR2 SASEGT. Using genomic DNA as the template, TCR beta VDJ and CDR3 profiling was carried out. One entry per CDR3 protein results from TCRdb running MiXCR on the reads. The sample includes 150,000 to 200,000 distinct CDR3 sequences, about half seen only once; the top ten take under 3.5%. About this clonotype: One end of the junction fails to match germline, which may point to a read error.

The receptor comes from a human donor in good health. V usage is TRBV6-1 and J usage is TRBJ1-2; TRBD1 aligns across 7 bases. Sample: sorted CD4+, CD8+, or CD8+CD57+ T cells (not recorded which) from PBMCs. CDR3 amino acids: CASSGRQGTNCGYTF. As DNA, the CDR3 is TGTGCCAGCAGTGGCCGACAGGGTACTAACTGTGGCTACACCTTC.